This T cell receptor (beta chain) was retrieved from a study of T cells after yellow fever vaccination. This clonotype has more than one count but fewer than ten. Its specificity is not known. General observations from the study: Primary-vaccination clones mostly resurfaced post-booster (approximately 96% CD4, about 87% CD8).

TCR cDNA, made by 5'RACE template switching, carried an added universal primer site and UMIs. TCRdb reprocessed the 5' RACE reads via MiXCR and lists one record per CDR3 protein. Of under 350,000 distinct CDR3 sequences in the sample, over 4% were seen once. Material: PBMCs, obtained 5 days after the yellow fever booster vaccination. The clonotype was recovered from a man aged 18 to 30 who received the YFV17D yellow fever vaccine.

CDR3 DNA sequence: TGTGCCAGCAGTGATGCTAGCGGGGCGGTTGATACGCAGTATTTT. Amino acids: CASSDASGAVDTQYF. The rearrangement joins TRBV2 to TRBJ2-3; TRBD2 aligns across 9 bases. CDR3 size: 15 residues. The germline gives CDR1 SNHLY, CDR2 FYNNEI. Germline trimming cut 3 bases from V and 6 bases from J; bases unmatched to any gene: 7.